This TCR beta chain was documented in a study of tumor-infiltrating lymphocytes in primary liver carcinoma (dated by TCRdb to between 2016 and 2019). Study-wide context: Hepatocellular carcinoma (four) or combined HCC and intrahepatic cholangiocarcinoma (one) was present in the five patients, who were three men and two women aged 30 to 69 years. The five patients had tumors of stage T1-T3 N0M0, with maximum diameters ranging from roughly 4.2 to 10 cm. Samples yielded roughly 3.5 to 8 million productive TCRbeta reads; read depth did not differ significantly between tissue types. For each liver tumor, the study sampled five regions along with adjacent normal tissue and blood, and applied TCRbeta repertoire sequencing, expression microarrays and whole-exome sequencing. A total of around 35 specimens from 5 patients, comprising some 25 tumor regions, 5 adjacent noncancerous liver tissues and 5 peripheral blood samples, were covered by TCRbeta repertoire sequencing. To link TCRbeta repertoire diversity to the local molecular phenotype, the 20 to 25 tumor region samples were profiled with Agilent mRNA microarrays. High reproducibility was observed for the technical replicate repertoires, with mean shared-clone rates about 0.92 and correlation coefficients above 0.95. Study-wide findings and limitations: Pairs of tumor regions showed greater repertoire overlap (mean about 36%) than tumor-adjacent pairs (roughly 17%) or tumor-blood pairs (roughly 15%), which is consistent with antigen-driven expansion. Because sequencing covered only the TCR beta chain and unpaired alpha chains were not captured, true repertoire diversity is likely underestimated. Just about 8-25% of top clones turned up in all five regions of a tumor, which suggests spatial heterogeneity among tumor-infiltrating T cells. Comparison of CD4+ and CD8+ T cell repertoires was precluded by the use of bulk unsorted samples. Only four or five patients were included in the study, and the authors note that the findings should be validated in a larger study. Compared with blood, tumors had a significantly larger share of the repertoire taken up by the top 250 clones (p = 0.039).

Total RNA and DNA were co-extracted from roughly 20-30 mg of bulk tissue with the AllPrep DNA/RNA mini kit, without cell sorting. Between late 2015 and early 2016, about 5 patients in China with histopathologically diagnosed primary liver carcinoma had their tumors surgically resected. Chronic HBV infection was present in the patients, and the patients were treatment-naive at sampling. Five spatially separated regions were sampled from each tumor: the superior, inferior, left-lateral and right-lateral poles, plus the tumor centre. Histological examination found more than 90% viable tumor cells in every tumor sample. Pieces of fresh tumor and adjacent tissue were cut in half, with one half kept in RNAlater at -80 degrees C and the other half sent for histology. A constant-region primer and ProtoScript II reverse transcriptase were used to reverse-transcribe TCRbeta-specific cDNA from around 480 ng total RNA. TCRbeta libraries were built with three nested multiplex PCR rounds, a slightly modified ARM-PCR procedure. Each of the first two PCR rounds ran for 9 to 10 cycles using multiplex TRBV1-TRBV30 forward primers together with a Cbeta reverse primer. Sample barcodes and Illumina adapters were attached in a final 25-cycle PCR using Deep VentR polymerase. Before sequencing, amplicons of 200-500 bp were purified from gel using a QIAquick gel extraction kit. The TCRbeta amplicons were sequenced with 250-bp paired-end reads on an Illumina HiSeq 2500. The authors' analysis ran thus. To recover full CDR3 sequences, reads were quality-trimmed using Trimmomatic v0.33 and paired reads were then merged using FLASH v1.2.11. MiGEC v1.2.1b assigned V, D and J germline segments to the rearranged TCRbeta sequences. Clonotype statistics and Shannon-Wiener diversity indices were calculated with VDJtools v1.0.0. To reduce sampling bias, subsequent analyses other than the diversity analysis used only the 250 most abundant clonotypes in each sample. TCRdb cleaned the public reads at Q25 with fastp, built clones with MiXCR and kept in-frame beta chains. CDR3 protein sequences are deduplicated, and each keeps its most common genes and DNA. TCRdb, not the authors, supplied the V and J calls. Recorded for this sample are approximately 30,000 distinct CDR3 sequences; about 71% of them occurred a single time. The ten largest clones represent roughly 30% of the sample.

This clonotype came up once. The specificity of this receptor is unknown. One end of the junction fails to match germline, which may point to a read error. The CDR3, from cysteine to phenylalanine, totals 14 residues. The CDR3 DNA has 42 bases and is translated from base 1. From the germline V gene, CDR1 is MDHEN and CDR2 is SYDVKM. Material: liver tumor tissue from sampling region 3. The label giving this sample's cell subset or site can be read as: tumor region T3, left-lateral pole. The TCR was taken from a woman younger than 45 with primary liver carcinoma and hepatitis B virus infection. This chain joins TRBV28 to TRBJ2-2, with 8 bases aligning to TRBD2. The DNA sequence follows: TGTGCCAGCATCAAAGCGGGAGCCACCGGTGAGCTGTTTTTT. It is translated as CASIKAGATGELFF.